The rows below give T cell receptor beta chains drawn from one sample of a study of shared T cell receptors in the human thymus. Here immunoSEQ multiplex PCR was the method, and the copy in TCRdb shows in-frame clones only, minus some. The sample lists about 610,000 clones; roughly 90% were seen once. These data are also associated with another study on human thymus T cells.

Sequencing was done on a sample of thymocytes. Receptors were obtained from a boy under three years old with a congenital heart defect. Both conserved end residues are part of each CDR3. The order of the fields is clone size, V gene, J gene, D gene, CDR3 protein, CDR3 DNA. A D gene is named only where the DNA matches it firmly. Clone size is not always given. Where it is, it says once, few, many or a class for expanded clones.

NA	TRBV6-4	TRBJ1-1	TRBD1	CASSSGTDTEAFF	TGTGCCAGCAGCTCCGGGACAGACACTGAAGCTTTCTTT
NA	TRBV18	TRBJ2-2	NA	CASSRPGQGPPGELFF	TGTGCCAGCTCAAGACCGGGCCAGGGCCCTCCCGGGGAGCTGTTTTTT
NA	TRBV30	TRBJ2-1	NA	CAWREGWLNEQFF	TGTGCCTGGAGGGAGGGATGGCTGAATGAGCAGTTCTTC
NA	TRBV30	TRBJ2-5	TRBD1	CAWKITDRVGETQYF	TGTGCCTGGAAAATAACGGACAGGGTAGGGGAGACCCAGTACTTC
NA	TRBV4-1	TRBJ2-2	NA	CASSQKTGSNTGELFF	TGCGCCAGCAGCCAAAAGACAGGCTCGAACACCGGGGAGCTGTTTTTT
NA	TRBV14	TRBJ2-3	NA	CASSPGGLGHGDTQYF	TGTGCCAGCAGCCCAGGAGGCTTAGGGCACGGAGATACGCAGTATTTT
NA	TRBV13	TRBJ2-1	NA	CASSHQSEYNEQFF	TGTGCCAGCAGCCACCAAAGCGAATACAATGAGCAGTTCTTC
NA	TRBV27	TRBJ1-5	TRBD1	CASSYQGQGSNQPQHF	TGTGCCAGCAGTTACCAGGGACAGGGTAGCAATCAGCCCCAGCATTTT
NA	TRBV27	TRBJ2-5	TRBD2	CASSFVAGGLQETQYF	TGTGCCAGCAGTTTTGTAGCGGGAGGCCTCCAAGAGACCCAGTACTTC
NA	TRBV5-1	TRBJ2-1	NA	CASSFRVGHNEQFF	TGCGCCAGCAGCTTCAGGGTGGGTCACAATGAGCAGTTCTTC
NA	TRBV6-1	TRBJ1-2	NA	CASSEGRHGNYGYTF	TGTGCCAGCAGTGAAGGGCGGCATGGGAACTATGGCTACACCTTC
NA	TRBV10-3	TRBJ2-7	TRBD2	CAISGGRGPYEQYF	TGTGCCATCAGTGGGGGGAGGGGACCCTACGAGCAGTACTTC
NA	TRBV27	TRBJ2-7	NA	CATKFGLTNHEQYF	TGTGCCACCAAATTCGGACTAACGAACCACGAGCAGTACTTC
NA	TRBV21-1	TRBJ1-2	NA	CASGTGYGYTF	TGTGCCAGCGGGACAGGTTATGGCTACACCTTC
NA	TRBV4-2	TRBJ1-4	TRBD1	CASSQEGRGHETNEKLFF	TGTGCCAGCAGCCAAGAGGGCAGGGGGCATGAAACTAATGAAAAACTGTTTTTT
NA	TRBV6-5	TRBJ2-3	TRBD2	CASSYSWREDTDTQYF	TGTGCCAGCAGTTACTCGTGGCGGGAGGACACAGATACGCAGTATTTT
NA	TRBV9	TRBJ1-4	NA	CASSAGRGRGNEKLFF	TGTGCCAGCAGCGCAGGACGGGGGAGAGGGAATGAAAAACTGTTTTTT
NA	TRBV7-8	TRBJ2-1	NA	CASSSDGQGNSNEQFF	TGTGCCAGCAGCTCCGATGGGCAGGGGAATTCCAATGAGCAGTTCTTC
few	TRBV29-1	TRBJ1-1	NA	CSAVQGEGTEAFF	TGCAGCGCCGTACAGGGAGAGGGCACTGAAGCTTTCTTT
NA	TRBV19	TRBJ1-4	NA	CASRIDGAGEKLFF	TGTGCCAGTAGGATAGACGGAGCAGGGGAAAAACTGTTTTTT
NA	TRBV16	TRBJ2-5	TRBD2	CASSQFSGARTSGMKTQYF	TGTGCCAGCAGCCAATTCTCAGGGGCGCGAACTAGCGGGATGAAGACCCAGTACTTC
NA	TRBV27	TRBJ2-7	TRBD1	CASWTGRSYEQYF	TGTGCCAGTTGGACAGGGCGGTCCTACGAGCAGTACTTC
NA	TRBV11-3	TRBJ2-2	TRBD1	CASSRDRDTGELFF	TGTGCCAGCAGCCGAGACAGGGACACCGGGGAGCTGTTTTTT
NA	TRBV5-6	TRBJ2-7	NA	CASSSGYEQYF	TGTGCCAGCAGCTCCGGCTACGAGCAGTACTTC
NA	TRBV25-1	TRBJ2-2	TRBD2	CASPGASGRGGELFF	TGTGCCTCTCCGGGTGCTAGCGGGAGGGGGGGGGAGCTGTTTTTT
NA	TRBV4-1	TRBJ2-1	TRBD2	CASSQGPTLAGDRNEQFF	TGCGCCAGCAGCCAAGGCCCGACACTAGCGGGAGATAGGAATGAGCAGTTCTTC
NA	TRBV11-2	TRBJ2-7	NA	CASSLFPGNEQYF	TGTGCCAGCAGCTTATTTCCGGGGAACGAGCAGTACTTC
NA	TRBV7-2	TRBJ1-2	NA	CASSRTGKGPGYTF	TGTGCCAGCAGTCGCACAGGGAAGGGCCCTGGCTACACCTTC
NA	TRBV7-9	TRBJ2-1	TRBD2	CASSRSGRGYNEQFF	TGTGCCAGCAGCCGTAGCGGGAGGGGATACAATGAGCAGTTCTTC